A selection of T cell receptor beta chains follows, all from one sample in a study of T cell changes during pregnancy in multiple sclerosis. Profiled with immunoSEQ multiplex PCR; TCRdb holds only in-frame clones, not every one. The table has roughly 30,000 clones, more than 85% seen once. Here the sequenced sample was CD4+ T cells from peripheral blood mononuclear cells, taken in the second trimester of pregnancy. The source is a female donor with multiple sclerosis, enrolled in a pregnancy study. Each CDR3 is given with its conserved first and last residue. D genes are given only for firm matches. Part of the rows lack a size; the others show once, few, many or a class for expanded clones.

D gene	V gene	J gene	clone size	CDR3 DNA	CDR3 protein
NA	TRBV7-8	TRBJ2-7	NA	TGTGCCAGCACCCCTTTGGACAGCCCGAGGTACTTC	CASTPLDSPRYF
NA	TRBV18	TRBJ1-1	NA	TGTGCCAGCTCACCTTCTTTGAACACTGAAGCTTTCTTT	CASSPSLNTEAFF
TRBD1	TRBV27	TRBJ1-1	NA	TGTGCCAGCAGTCTACTCAGGGGGCGCCCGTTCTTT	CASSLLRGRPFF
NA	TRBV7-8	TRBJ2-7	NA	TGTGCCAGCAGCTTAGCGGACACCGGCTACGAGCAGTACTTC	CASSLADTGYEQYF
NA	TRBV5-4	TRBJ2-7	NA	TGTGCCAGCAGCTTGGTAGGGGGCTACGAGCAGTACTTC	CASSLVGGYEQYF
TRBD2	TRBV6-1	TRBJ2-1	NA	TGTGCCAGCAGTTCTAGCGGGAGCCGGAGGGATGAGCAGTTCTTC	CASSSSGSRRDEQFF
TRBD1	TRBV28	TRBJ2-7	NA	TGTGCCAGCAGTTTATTTGGACAGGGGTCCTACGAGCAGTACTTC	CASSLFGQGSYEQYF
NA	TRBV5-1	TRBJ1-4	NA	TGCGCCAGCAGGGAACAGAATGAAAAACTGTTTTTT	CASREQNEKLFF
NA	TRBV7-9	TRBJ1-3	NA	TGTGCCAGCACGGCAGCAGGCTCTGGAAACACCATATATTTT	CASTAAGSGNTIYF
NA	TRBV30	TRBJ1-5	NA	TGTGCCTGGAGTGTACAGGGAGATCAGCCCCAGCATTTT	CAWSVQGDQPQHF
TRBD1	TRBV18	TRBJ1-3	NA	TGTGCCAGCTCATCCGGACAGGGATTCTCTGGAAACACCATATATTTT	CASSSGQGFSGNTIYF
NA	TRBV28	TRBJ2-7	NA	TGTGCCAGCAGTGAGCGAAGTATTAGGGGGGAGCAGTACTTC	CASSERSIRGEQYF
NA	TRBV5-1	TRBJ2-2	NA	TGCGCCAGCAGCTTGATAGCGGAGAACACCGGGGAGCTGTTTTTT	CASSLIAENTGELFF
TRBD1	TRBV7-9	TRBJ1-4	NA	TGTGCCAGCAGCCAATACCGGGACAGGGCGAATGAAAAACTGTTTTTT	CASSQYRDRANEKLFF
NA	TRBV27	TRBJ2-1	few	TGTGCCAGCAGTTTCAGGGGCGGCGAGCAGTTCTTC	CASSFRGGEQFF
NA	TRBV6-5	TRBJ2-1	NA	TGTGCCAGCAGTTATATAGGGGTAGTCAATGAGCAGTTCTTC	CASSYIGVVNEQFF
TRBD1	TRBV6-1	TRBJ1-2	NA	TGTGCCAGCAGTGATTGGGACAGGGGGGGATATGGCTACACCTTC	CASSDWDRGGYGYTF